One sample yielded the 18 T cell receptor beta chains listed below, sequenced in a study of tumor and adjacent non-tumor tissue in lung cancer. The template was RNA from unsorted bulk tissue. More than 3 cm separated this lung sample from the edge of the tumor. The library came from three nested PCR rounds adapted from ARM-PCR protocols. TCRdb fed the multiplex PCR reads into MiXCR, producing one record per CDR3 protein. The sample lists 100,000 or so distinct CDR3 sequences, approximately 60% seen once, with roughly 18% in the top ten. Source material: distant non-tumor lung tissue. These receptors were taken from a man younger than 45 with non-small cell lung cancer.

The V and J genes are TRBV11-2 and TRBJ2-7; 9 bases are shared with TRBD1. Unmatched junction bases numbered 8, after V lost 5 bases and J lost 3 bases. Germline V CDR1 and CDR2: SGHAT, FQNNGV. This CDR3 is built from 15 residues. The CDR3 here is CASSVLTGGLYEQYF. CDR3 DNA sequence: TGTGCCAGCAGCGTCCTGACAGGGGGACTCTACGAGCAGTACTTC.

The chain employs TRBV29-1 and TRBJ2-3; 8 bases map to TRBD2. The CDR3 loop spans 16 amino acids. Germline trimming cut 0 bases from V and 5 bases from J; bases unmatched to any gene: 10. The V gene's germline CDR1 is SQVTM and CDR2 ANQGSEA. This CDR3 is CSVEDPTSEGRDTQYF. In nucleotides, the CDR3 is TGCAGCGTTGAAGATCCGACTAGCGAGGGGCGAGATACGCAGTATTTT.

This chain joins TRBV11-2 and TRBJ2-3, with D perhaps TRBD2 (7 bases). The germline CDR1 and CDR2 sequences are SGHAT and FQNNGV. Trimming removed 8 bases at V and 2 bases at J, with 11 bases between. The CDR3 is 13 amino acids. The CDR3 reads CASRGGFTDTQYF. The CDR3 DNA reads as TGTGCCAGCCGCGGGGGCTTCACAGATACGCAGTATTTT.

With regard to this clonotype: Just one base apart from a much larger clone, this may be a read error. The rearrangement uses TRBV20-1 and TRBJ2-5; TRBD2 agrees at 9 bases. Germline V gene sequence: CDR1 DFQATT, CDR2 SNEGSKA (reference sequence). This CDR3 comprises 16 residues. V dropped 5 bases and J dropped 2; count of bases not matched to a gene: 12. The CDR3 coding sequence is TGCAGTGCTCTCGGACTAGCGAGCCCGCCTCAAGAGACCCAGTACTTC. Its protein is CSALGLASPPQETQYF.

In this sample, this clonotype is medium-sized. The gene calls are TRBV11-2 and TRBJ2-3, with D uncertain. With 1 base removed from V and 5 bases from J, the gap between germline ends came to 7 bases. CDR3 length: 13 residues. Germline lookup yields CDR1 SGHAT and CDR2 FQNNGV. The CDR3 sequence: CASSLVRGDTQYF. Written as DNA, the CDR3 is TGTGCCAGCAGCTTAGTACGCGGAGATACGCAGTATTTT.

As to this clonotype: A much larger clone lies a single base off, so this may be a read error. The chain is built from TRBV20-1 and TRBJ2-3, with a tentative D call TRBD2 (5 bases). The germline V gene has CDR1 DFQATT and CDR2 SNEGSKA (reference sequence). CDR3 size: 14 residues. The DNA of the CDR3 is TGCAGTACTAGGAAAGGTTTTTCCACAGATACGCAGTATTTT. It yields the protein CSTRKGFSTDTQYF.

For this clonotype: Lacking the conserved final phenylalanine or tryptophan, this CDR3 likely reflects a read error. The chain uses TRBV20-1 and TRBJ1-5; D ambiguous. The length of the CDR3 is 16 residues. Germline V CDR1 and CDR2: DFQATT, SNEGSKA (reference sequence). The CDR3, as DNA: TGCGGTGCTAGAGATCTACTGGGATATACCAATCAGCCCCAGCATCTT. Protein sequence: CGARDLLGYTNQPQHL.

The sample holds one count of this clonotype. This likely comes from a read error, as the CDR3 has no conserved phenylalanine or tryptophan at its end. The chain links TRBV4-3 to TRBJ1-2; D is possibly TRBD1 (5 bases). The CDR3 contains 16 residues. In germline, CDR1 is LGHNA, CDR2 YSLEER. This chain's CDR3 is CASSQDPGWANYGYTS. CDR3 nucleotide sequence: TGCGCCAGCAGTCAAGATCCAGGGTGGGCTAACTATGGCTACACCTCC.

The rearrangement uses TRBV12-3 or TRBV12-4 and TRBJ2-4; D is ambiguous. The CDR3 length is 14 residues. V dropped 4 bases and J dropped 9 bases, with 16 bases sitting between them. Written as DNA, the CDR3 is TGTGCCAGCAGTTCGCCTAATACCAATATCATTCAGTACTTC. Protein: CASSSPNTNIIQYF.

For this clonotype: The germline gene is not matched at one end of the junction; a read error may be the cause. The chain uses TRBV12-3 or TRBV12-4 and TRBJ2-3; TRBD1 might be the D (6 bases). This CDR3 is built from 15 residues. The CDR3 nucleotides are TGTACCAGCAGTTCACCGGGTCAGCGGACAGATACGAAGTATTTT. It yields the protein CTSSSPGQRTDTKYF.

Worth noting for this clonotype: Its ends do not fully match the called genes, so a read error is possible. The CDR3 bases are TGCAGTGATAGAGATCAGCGGGAGGGATATAATGAGCAGTTCTTC. This gives the protein CSDRDQREGYNEQFF. The chain carries TRBV20-1 and TRBJ2-1, with 10 positions matching TRBD2. The CDR3 extends over 15 amino acids. Germline loops: CDR1 DFQATT, CDR2 SNEGSKA (reference sequence).

This clonotype was seen ten or more times. V gene TRBV20-1 combines with J gene TRBJ1-2; D might be TRBD1 (6 bases). Germline CDR1 is DFQATT and CDR2 is SNEGSKA (reference sequence). This CDR3 is built from 12 residues. The germline V and J ends were trimmed by 6 bases and 7 bases, with 15 bases remaining between them. For the CDR3, the DNA is TGCAGTGCCCGCAGGGGATGGGGTGGCTACACCTTC. It encodes CSARRGWGGYTF.

The sample holds a few counts of this clonotype. At one end, the junction sequence differs from germline, possibly due to a read error. The gene calls are TRBV4-2 and TRBJ2-1; possibly TRBD1 for D (8 bases). The CDR3 loop spans 15 amino acids. The germline V gene has CDR1 LGHNA and CDR2 YNFKEQ. This chain's CDR3 is CVSSPRTGGDNEQFF. As DNA, the CDR3 is TGTGTCAGCAGCCCCCGCACAGGGGGGGACAATGAGCAGTTCTTC.

Regarding this clonotype: Because it lacks the conserved phenylalanine or tryptophan at the end, this CDR3 is likely a read error. The chain carries TRBV11-3 and TRBJ2-3, with no clear D. The CDR3 covers 13 residues. V shed 0 bases and J shed 5 bases, with 6 bases lying between them. Germline V gene lookup returns CDR1 SGHNT and CDR2 YENEEA. CDR3 region: CASSLDTGDTQYL. CDR3 nucleotide sequence: TGTGCCAGCAGCTTAGATACGGGAGATACGCAGTATCTT.

Notes on this clonotype: A read error may account for a junction end that differs from germline. This sequence joins TRBV11-2 and TRBJ2-7, with D possibly being TRBD2 (6 bases). Germline CDR1 and CDR2: SGHAT and FQNNGV. The CDR3 is made up of 15 amino acids. The CDR3 sequence: CASSITAGGPYEKYF. The CDR3 DNA is TGTGCCAGCAGCATCACGGCCGGGGGTCCCTACGAGAAGTACTTC. Full variable domain (rest looked up from reference TRBV11-2 and TRBJ2-7): EAGVAQSPRYKIIEKRQSVAFWCNPISGHATLYWYQQILGQGPKLLIQFQNNGVVDDSQLPKDRFSAERLKGVDSTLKIQPAKLEDSAVYLCASSITAGGPYEKYFGPGTRLTVT.

The chain is built from TRBV30 and TRBJ2-4; 9 bases fit TRBD1. The CDR3 is 13 amino acids. Looked up from germline, CDR1 is GTSNPN and CDR2 is SVGIG (reference sequence). CDR3: CIWSVQGANIQYF. The CDR3 nucleotides read TGTATCTGGAGTGTACAGGGGGCGAACATTCAGTACTTC.

With respect to this clonotype: This may be a read error, as it is one base from a much larger clone. The chain carries TRBV7-8 and TRBJ1-6; D is unresolved. This CDR3 has 13 residues. Germline V gene sequence: CDR1 SGHVS, CDR2 FQNEAQ. CDR3 bases: TGTGCCAGCAGCTTAGAACGGCCCTTACCCCTCTACTTT. Translating gives CASSLERPLPLYF.

Worth noting for this clonotype: A much larger clonotype is one base distant, so this may be a read error. The rearrangement links TRBV10-2 to TRBJ2-1; D is undetermined. This CDR3 region has 14 residues. V lost 2 bases and J 8 bases, leaving 13 bases between the germline ends. The germline V gene has CDR1 WSHSY and CDR2 SAAADI. CDR3 protein: CASSETGVVDEQFF. CDR3 in DNA: TGCGCCAGCAGTGAGACTGGGGTAGTGGATGAGCAGTTCTTC.